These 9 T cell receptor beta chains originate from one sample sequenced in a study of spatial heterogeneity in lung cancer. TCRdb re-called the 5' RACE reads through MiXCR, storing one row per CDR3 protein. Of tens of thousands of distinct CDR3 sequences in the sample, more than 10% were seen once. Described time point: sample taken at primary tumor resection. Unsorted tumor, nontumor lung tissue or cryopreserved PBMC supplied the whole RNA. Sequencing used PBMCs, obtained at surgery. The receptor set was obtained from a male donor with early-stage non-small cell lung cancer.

The CDR3: CSVVIGVDEQFF. In DNA form, the CDR3 reads TGCAGCGTTGTCATTGGGGTCGATGAGCAGTTCTTC. This chain uses TRBV29-1 with TRBJ2-1, with D unclear. V lost 4 bases and J 8 bases, leaving 12 bases between the germline ends. Germline CDR1 reads SQVTM; CDR2 reads ANQGSEA. The CDR3 loop spans 12 amino acids.

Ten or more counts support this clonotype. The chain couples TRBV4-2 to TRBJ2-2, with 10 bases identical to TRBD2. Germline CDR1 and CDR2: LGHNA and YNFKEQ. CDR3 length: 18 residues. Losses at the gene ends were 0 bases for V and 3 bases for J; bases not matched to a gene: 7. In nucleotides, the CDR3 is TGTGCCAGCAGCCAAGATTTGGCTAGCGGGAGTCACACCGGGGAGCTGTTTTTT. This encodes CASSQDLASGSHTGELFF.

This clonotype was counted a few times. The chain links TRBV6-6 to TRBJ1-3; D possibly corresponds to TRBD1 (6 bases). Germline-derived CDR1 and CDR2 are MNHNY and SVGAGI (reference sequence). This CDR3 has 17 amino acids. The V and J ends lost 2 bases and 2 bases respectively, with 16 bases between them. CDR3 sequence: CASSYLLGGAPGNTIYF. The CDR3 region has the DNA TGTGCCAGCAGTTACCTTCTCGGGGGCGCCCCTGGAAACACCATATATTTT.

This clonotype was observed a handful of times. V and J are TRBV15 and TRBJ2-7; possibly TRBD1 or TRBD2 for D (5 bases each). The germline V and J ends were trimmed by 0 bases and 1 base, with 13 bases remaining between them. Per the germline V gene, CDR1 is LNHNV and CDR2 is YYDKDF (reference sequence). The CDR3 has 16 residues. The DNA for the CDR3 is TGTGCCACCAGCAGAGATTTGGGACCACGATCCTACGAGCAGTACTTC. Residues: CATSRDLGPRSYEQYF.

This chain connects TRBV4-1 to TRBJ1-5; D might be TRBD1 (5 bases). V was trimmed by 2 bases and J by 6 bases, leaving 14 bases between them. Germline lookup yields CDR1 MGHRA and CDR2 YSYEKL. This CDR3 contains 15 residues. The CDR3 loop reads CASSQIGGGGQPQHF. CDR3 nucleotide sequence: TGCGCCAGCAGCCAAATCGGGGGAGGCGGTCAGCCCCAGCATTTT.

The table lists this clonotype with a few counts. For the CDR3, the DNA is TGCAGTGCTTCCATGACTAGCTCCTACAATGAGCAGTTCTTC. Translating gives CSASMTSSYNEQFF. The rearrangement uses TRBV20-1 and TRBJ2-1; perhaps TRBD2 as D (6 bases). The CDR3 runs to 14 residues. Per the germline V gene, CDR1 is DFQATT and CDR2 is SNEGSKA (reference sequence). The V end lost 5 bases, the J end lost 0 bases, and 11 bases lay between the germline ends.

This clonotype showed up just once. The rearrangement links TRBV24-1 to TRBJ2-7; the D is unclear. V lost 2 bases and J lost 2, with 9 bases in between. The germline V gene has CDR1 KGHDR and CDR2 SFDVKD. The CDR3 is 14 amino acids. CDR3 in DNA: TGTGCCACCAGTGATTCGGGTAGTACCTACGAGCAGTACTTC. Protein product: CATSDSGSTYEQYF.

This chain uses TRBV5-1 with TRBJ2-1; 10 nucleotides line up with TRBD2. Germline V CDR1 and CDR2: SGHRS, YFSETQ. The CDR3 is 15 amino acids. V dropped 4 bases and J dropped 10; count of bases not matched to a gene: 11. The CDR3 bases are TGCGCCAGCAGCCCGACAAGCGGGAGGGCCGGAGAGCAGTTCTTC. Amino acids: CASSPTSGRAGEQFF.

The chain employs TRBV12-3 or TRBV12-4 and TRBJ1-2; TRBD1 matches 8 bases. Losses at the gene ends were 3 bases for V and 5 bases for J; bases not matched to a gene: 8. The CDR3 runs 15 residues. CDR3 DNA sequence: TGTGCCAGCAGTTTGGGGGCAGGGGGCGGGTATGGCTACACCTTC. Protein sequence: CASSLGAGGGYGYTF.